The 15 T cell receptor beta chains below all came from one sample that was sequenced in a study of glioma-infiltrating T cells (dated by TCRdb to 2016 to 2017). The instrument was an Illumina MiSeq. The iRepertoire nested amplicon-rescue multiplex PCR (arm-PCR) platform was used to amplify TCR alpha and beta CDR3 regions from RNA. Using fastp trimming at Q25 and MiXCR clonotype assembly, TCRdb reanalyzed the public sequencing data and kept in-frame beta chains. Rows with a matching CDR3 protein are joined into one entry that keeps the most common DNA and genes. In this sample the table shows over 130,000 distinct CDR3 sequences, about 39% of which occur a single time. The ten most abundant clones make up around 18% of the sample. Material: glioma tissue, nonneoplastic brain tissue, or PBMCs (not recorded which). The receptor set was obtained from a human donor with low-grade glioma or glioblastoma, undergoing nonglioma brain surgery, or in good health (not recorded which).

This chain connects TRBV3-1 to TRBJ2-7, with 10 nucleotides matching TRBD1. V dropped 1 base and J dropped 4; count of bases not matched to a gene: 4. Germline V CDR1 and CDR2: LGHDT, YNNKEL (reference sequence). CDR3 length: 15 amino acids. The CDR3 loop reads CASSQVWTGGYEQYF. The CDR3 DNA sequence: TGTGCCAGCAGCCAAGTATGGACAGGGGGATACGAGCAGTACTTC.

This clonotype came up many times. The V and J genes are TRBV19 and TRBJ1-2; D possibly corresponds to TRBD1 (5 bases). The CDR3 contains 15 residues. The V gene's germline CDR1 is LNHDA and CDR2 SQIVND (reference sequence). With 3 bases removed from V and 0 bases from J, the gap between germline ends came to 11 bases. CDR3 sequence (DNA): TGTGCCAGTAGTATTGGACAACGCACTAACTATGGCTACACCTTC. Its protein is CASSIGQRTNYGYTF.

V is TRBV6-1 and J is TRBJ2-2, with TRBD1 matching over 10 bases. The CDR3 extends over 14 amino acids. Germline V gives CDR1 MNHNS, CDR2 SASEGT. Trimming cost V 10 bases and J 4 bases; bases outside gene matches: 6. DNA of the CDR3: TGTGCCACATGGACAGGGGGTATCACCGGGGAGCTGTTTTTT. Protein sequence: CATWTGGITGELFF.

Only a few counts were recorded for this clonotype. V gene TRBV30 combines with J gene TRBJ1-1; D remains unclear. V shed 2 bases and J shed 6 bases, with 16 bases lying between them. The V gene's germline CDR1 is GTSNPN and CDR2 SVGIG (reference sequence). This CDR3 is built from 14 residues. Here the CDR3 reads CAWSSGSLVPEAFF. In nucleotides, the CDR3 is TGTGCCTGGAGTTCGGGCAGTTTAGTCCCTGAAGCTTTCTTT.

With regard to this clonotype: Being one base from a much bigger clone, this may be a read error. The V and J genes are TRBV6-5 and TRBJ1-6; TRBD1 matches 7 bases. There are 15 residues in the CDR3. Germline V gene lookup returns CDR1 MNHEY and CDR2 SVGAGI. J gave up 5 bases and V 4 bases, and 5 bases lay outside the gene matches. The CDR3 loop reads CASSFTGQDNSPLHF. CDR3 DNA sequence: TGTGCCAGCAGTTTCACAGGACAGGATAATTCACCCCTCCACTTT.

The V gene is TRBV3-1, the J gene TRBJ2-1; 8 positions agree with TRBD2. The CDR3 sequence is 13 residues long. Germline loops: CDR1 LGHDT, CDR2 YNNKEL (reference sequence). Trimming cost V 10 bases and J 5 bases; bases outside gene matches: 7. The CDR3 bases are TGTGCCACCCAGGGCGGGGGGCACAATGAGCAGTTCTTC. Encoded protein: CATQGGGHNEQFF.

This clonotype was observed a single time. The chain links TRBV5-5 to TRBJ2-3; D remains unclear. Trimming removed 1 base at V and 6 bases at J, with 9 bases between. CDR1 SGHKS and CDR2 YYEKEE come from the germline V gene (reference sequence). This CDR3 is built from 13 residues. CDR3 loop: CASSLRPFDTQYF. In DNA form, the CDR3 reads TGTGCCAGCAGCTTGCGTCCGTTTGATACGCAGTATTTT.

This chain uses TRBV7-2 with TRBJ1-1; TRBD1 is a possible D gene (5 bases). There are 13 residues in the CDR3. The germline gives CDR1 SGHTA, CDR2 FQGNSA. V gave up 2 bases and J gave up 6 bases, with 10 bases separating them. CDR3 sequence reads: CASSLMGPAEAFF. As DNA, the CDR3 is TGTGCCAGCAGCTTAATGGGGCCAGCTGAAGCTTTCTTT.

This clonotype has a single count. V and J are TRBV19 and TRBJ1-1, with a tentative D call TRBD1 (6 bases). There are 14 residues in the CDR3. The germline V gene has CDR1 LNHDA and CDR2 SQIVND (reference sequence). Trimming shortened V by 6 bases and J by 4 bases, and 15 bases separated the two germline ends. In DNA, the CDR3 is TGTGCCAGTAGCCTCCAGGCAGGGGTCACTGAAGCTTTCTTT. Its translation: CASSLQAGVTEAFF.

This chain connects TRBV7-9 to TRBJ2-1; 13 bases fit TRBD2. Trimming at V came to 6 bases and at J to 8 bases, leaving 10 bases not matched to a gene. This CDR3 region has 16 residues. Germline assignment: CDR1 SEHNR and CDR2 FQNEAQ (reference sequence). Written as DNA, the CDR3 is TGTGCCAGCAGTTCCGGGACTAGCGGGATAAAGGATGAGCAGTTCTTC. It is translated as CASSSGTSGIKDEQFF.

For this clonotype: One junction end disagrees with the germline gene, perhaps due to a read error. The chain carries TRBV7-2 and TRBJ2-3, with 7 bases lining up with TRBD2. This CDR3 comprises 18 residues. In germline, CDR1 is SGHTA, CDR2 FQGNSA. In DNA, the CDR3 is TGCGCCAGCAGCCAAGTTGTTGGGCGGGGGATCAGTCTAGATACGCAGTATTTT. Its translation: CASSQVVGRGISLDTQYF. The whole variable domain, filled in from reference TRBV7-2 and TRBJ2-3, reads GAGVSQSPSNKVTEKGKDVELRCDPISGHTALYWYRQSLGQGLEFLIYFQGNSAPDKSGLPSDRFSAERTGGSVSTLTIQRTQQEDSAVYLCASSQVVGRGISLDTQYFGPGTRLTVL.

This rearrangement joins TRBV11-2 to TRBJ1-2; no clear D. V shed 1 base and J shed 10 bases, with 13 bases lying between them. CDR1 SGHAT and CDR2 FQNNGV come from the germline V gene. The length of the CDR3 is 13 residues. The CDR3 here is CASSLVGLRAYTF. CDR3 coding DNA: TGTGCCAGCAGCTTAGTGGGTTTGCGAGCCTACACCTTC. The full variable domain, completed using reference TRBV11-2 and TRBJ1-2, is EAGVAQSPRYKIIEKRQSVAFWCNPISGHATLYWYQQILGQGPKLLIQFQNNGVVDDSQLPKDRFSAERLKGVDSTLKIQPAKLEDSAVYLCASSLVGLRAYTFGSGTRLTVV.

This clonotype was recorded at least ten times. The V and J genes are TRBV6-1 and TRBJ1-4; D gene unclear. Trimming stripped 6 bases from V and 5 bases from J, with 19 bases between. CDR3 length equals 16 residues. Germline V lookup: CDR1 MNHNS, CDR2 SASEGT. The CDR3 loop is CASSTSRKGNNEKLFF. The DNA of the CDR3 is TGTGCCAGCAGCACCTCTCGCAAAGGGAACAATGAAAAACTGTTTTTT.

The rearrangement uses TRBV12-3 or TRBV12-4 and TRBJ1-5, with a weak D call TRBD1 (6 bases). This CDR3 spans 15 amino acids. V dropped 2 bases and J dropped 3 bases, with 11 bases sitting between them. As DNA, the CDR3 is TGTGCCAGCAGTTTATCCGGACAGACCAATCAGCCCCAGCATTTT. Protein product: CASSLSGQTNQPQHF.

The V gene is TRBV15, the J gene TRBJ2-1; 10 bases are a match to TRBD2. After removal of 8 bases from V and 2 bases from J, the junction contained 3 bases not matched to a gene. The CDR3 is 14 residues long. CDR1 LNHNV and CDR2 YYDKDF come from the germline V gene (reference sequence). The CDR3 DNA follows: TGTGCCACCTCACTAGCGGGAACCTACAATGAGCAGTTCTTC. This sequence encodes CATSLAGTYNEQFF. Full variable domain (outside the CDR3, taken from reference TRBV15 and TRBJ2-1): DAMVIQNPRYQVTQFGKPVTLSCSQTLNHNVMYWYQQKSSQAPKLLFHYYDKDFNNEADTPDNFQSRRPNTSFCFLDIRSPGLGDTAMYLCATSLAGTYNEQFFGPGTRLTVL.